Here is one T cell receptor beta chain with its context. Methods used by the authors: Estimation of nucleated cell counts was performed using reference gene primer amplification. The data were produced by immunoSEQ multiplex PCR, yet TCRdb's version contains in-frame clones alone and is incomplete. V and J calls plus clone size are reproduced from that table; the DNA served to infer D and trimming. The sample records 50,000 to 70,000 clones, 84% being singletons. The CDR3 is made up of 16 amino acids. V shed 7 bases and J shed 4 bases, with 23 bases lying between them. Germline V gene data show CDR1 as SGHRS and CDR2 as YFSETQ. This sample was included in a study of blood T cell repertoires in COVID-19. Study in general: Italy, Spain and the United States were the sources of the convalescent and acute COVID-19 samples. In each case, the material was cDNA or gDNA derived from T cells, B-cell-depleted T cells, or PBMCs.

This chain connects TRBV5-1 to TRBJ2-5; maybe TRBD1 (6 bases). Sequencing input: peripheral blood. The source is a man aged 65-85 years with active COVID-19. CDR3 in amino acids: CASQSGALTGGETQYF. CDR3 bases: TGCGCCAGCCAGTCAGGGGCGCTCACTGGGGGAGAGACCCAGTACTTC.